The 2 T cell receptor beta chains given below trace back to one sample, sequenced in a study of spatial heterogeneity in lung cancer. TCRdb redid the calling of the 5' RACE reads with MiXCR, one entry per CDR3 protein. Of over 10,000 distinct CDR3 sequences listed, 5.6% were seen once; the top ten hold approximately 10%. Overall study findings and caveats: Counts of expanded intratumoral alpha and beta TCRs tracked tumor mutation counts.

No cognate antigen is known for these TCRs. Time point meaning: sample taken at primary tumor resection. The sample in question was lung tumor tissue, obtained at surgery. The receptor set was obtained from a female donor with early-stage non-small cell lung cancer.

This clonotype was observed at least ten times. This beta chain represents an off-target read in a library built for alpha chains; its size is of limited meaning. This chain connects TRBV27 to TRBJ1-1; D is ambiguous. The V and J ends lost 0 bases and 6 bases respectively, with 8 bases between them. The length of the CDR3 is 13 residues. Per the germline V gene, CDR1 is MNHEY and CDR2 is SMNVEV (reference sequence). CDR3 region: CASSLSLGAEAFF. CDR3 coding DNA: TGTGCCAGCAGTTTATCACTGGGAGCTGAAGCTTTCTTT.

There are many counts of this clonotype. This beta chain appears as a stray read in a library generated for alpha chains; its size is not informative. The chain couples TRBV11-2 to TRBJ2-1; TRBD2 matches at 7 bases. J gave up 0 bases and V 5 bases, and 4 bases lay outside the gene matches. Germline assignment: CDR1 SGHAT and CDR2 FQNNGV. CDR3 length: 15 amino acids. The CDR3 protein is CASSPRLASYNEQFF. Written as DNA, the CDR3 is TGTGCCAGCAGCCCGAGACTAGCCTCCTACAATGAGCAGTTCTTC.